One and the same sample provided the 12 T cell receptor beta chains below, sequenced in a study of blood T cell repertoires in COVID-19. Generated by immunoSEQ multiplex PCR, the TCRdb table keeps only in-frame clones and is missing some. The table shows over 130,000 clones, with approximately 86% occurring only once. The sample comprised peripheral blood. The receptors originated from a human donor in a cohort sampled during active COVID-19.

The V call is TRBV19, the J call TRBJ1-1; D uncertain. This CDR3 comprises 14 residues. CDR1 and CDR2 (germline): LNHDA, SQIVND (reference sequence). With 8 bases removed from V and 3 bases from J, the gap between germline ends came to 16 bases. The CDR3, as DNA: TGTGCCAGTGTAGACCGGGCGAGGGACACTGAAGCTTTCTTT. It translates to CASVDRARDTEAFF.

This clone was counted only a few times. CDR3 sequence: CASSLAGGRVTGELFF. The CDR3 DNA follows: TGTGCCAGCAGCTTAGCCGGCGGGAGAGTGACCGGGGAGCTGTTTTTT. The chain is built from TRBV7-3 and TRBJ2-2, with 7 bases aligning to TRBD2. V lost 2 bases and J lost 5; bases outside the gene matches: 8. The CDR3 length is 16 residues. The germline V gene has CDR1 SGHTA and CDR2 FQGTGA.

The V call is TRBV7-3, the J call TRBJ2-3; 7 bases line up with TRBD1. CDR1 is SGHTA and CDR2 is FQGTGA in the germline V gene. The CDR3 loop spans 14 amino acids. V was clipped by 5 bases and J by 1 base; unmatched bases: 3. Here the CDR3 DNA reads TGTGCCAGCAGCCAGGGGGTGGGCACAGATACGCAGTATTTT. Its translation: CASSQGVGTDTQYF.

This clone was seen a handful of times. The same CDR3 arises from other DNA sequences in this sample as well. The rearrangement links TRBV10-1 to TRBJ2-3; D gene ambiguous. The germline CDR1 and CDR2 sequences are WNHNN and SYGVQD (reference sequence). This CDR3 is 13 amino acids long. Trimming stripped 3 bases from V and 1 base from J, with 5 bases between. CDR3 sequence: CASSEAGTDTQYF. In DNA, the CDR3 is TGCGCCAGCAGTGAAGCTGGCACAGATACGCAGTATTTT.

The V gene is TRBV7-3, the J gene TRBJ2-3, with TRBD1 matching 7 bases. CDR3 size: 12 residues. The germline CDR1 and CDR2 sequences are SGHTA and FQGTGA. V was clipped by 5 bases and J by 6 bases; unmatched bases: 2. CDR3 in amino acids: CASSQGVDTQYF. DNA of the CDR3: TGTGCCAGCAGCCAGGGGGTTGATACGCAGTATTTT.

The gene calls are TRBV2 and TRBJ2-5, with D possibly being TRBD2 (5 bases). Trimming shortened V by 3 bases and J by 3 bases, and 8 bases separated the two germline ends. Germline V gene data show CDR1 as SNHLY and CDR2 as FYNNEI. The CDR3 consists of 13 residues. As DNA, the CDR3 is TGTGCCAGCAGTGATTCAGCGGAAGAGACCCAGTACTTC. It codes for CASSDSAEETQYF.

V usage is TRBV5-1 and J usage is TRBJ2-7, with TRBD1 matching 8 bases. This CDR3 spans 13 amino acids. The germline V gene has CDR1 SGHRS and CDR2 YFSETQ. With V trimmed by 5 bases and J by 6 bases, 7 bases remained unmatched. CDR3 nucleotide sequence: TGCGCCAGCAGAACCGGGACAGGCCCCGAGCAGTACTTC. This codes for CASRTGTGPEQYF. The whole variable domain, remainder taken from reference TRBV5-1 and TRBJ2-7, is KAGVTQTPRYLIKTRGQQVTLSCSPISGHRSVSWYQQTPGQGLQFLFEYFSETQRNKGNFPGRFSGRQFSNSRSEMNVSTLELGDSALYLCASRTGTGPEQYFGPGTRLTVT.

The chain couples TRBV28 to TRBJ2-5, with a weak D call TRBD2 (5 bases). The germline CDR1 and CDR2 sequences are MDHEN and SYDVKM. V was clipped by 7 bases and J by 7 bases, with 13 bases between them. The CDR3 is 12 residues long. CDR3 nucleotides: TGTGCCAGCACCGCCGGGGTGGGGACCCAGTACTTC. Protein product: CASTAGVGTQYF. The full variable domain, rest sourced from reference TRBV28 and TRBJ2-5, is DVKVTQSSRYLVKRTGEKVFLECVQDMDHENMFWYRQDPGLGLRLIYFSYDVKMKEKGDIPEGYSVSREKKERFSLILESASTNQTSMYLCASTAGVGTQYFGPGTRLLVL.

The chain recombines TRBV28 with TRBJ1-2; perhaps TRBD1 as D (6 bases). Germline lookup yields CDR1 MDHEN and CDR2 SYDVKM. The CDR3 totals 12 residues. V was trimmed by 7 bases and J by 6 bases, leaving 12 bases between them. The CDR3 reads CASKNREHGYTF. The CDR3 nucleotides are TGTGCCAGCAAAAACAGGGAGCATGGCTACACCTTC.

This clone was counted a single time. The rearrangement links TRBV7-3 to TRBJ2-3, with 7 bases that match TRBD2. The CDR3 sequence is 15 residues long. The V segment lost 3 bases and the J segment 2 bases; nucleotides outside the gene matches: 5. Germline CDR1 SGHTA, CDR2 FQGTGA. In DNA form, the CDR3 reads TGTGCCAGCAGCTTTGGAAGCGGGGTCACAGATACGCAGTATTTT. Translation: CASSFGSGVTDTQYF.

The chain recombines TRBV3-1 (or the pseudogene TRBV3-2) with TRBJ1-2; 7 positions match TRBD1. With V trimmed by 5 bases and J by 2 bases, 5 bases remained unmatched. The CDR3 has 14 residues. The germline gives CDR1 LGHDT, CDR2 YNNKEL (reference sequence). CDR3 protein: CASSDPGQNYGYTF. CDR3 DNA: TGTGCCAGCAGCGACCCGGGACAGAACTATGGCTACACCTTC.

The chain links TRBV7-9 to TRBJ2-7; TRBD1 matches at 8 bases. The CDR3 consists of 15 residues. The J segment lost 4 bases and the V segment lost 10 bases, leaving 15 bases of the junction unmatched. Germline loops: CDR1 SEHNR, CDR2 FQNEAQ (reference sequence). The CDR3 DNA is TGTGCCATCATCCGGGGAAGGACAGGGCCTTACGAGCAGTACTTC. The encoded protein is CAIIRGRTGPYEQYF.